What follows is one T cell receptor (beta chain) and its context. CDR1 SGHVS and CDR2 FNYEAQ come from the germline V gene. V gave up 1 base and J gave up 2 bases, with 8 bases separating them. The CDR3 is 14 residues long. Original handling: By means of reference gene primer amplification, nucleated cell counts were estimated. Sequenced by immunoSEQ multiplex PCR; TCRdb stores in-frame clones only, minus some. The V and J calls and clone size are taken from that table; D and trimming were inferred from the DNA. There are roughly 150,000 clones in the sample; 80% to 85% occur only once, and about 5.2% lies in the top ten. The record originates from a study of blood T cell repertoires in COVID-19. As for the study in general: Researchers got acute and convalescent COVID-19 samples from the United States, Italy and Spain. From T cells, B-cell-depleted T cells, or PBMCs came the material, which was cDNA or gDNA.

The sample comprised PBMCs or T cells enriched from blood (not recorded which). The V call is TRBV7-6, the J call TRBJ2-5; the D gene is possibly TRBD1 (6 bases). The origin of this receptor is a man in his 70s who had been exposed to COVID-19. DNA for the CDR3: TGTGCCAGCAGCTTAGGGGACATACAAGAGACCCAGTACTTC. Amino acids: CASSLGDIQETQYF.